A selection of T cell receptor beta chains follows, all from one sample in a study of post-analysis software for immune sequencing data. TCRdb re-called the PCR reads with MiXCR, one entry per CDR3 protein. This repertoire shows about half a million distinct CDR3 sequences, 30% to 40% found once; its top ten account for 6%. Input material: blood. The receptors stem from a girl aged 2-17 years with multiple sclerosis. CDR3s include the opening cysteine and the closing phenylalanine or tryptophan. A D gene is named only where the DNA matches it firmly. Part of the rows lack a size; the others show once, few, many or a class for expanded clones.

j_call d_call clone_size v_call cdr3_aa cdr3_nt
TRBJ2-7 . few TRBV7-9 CASSLARGSAAGSGQYF TGTGCCAGCAGCTTAGCGCGTGGGTCAGCGGCGGGGTCGGGGCAGTACTTC
TRBJ2-7 TRBD1 . TRBV3-1 CASSFRGNYEQYF TGTGCCAGCAGCTTCAGGGGGAACTACGAGCAGTACTTC
TRBJ2-3 TRBD2 . TRBV5-1 CASSLLAAIKDTQYF TGCGCCAGCAGCTTGCTAGCGGCGATCAAAGATACGCAGTATTTT
TRBJ1-4 . many TRBV4-1 CASSQDPGMGRGNEKLFF TGCGCCAGCAGCCAAGATCCGGGGATGGGCAGGGGTAATGAAAAACTGTTTTTT
TRBJ2-3 . few TRBV5-1 CASSGRMSDTQYF TGCGCCAGCAGCGGACGGATGAGCGATACGCAGTATTTT
TRBJ2-3 TRBD2 . TRBV7-3 CASSLGLAESDTQYF TGTGCCAGCAGCCTGGGACTAGCGGAGAGTGATACGCAGTATTTT
TRBJ2-7 TRBD2 . TRBV5-1 CASSRTSGGPVYEQYF TGCGCCAGCAGCCGCACTTCGGGGGGGCCGGTTTACGAGCAGTACTTC
TRBJ1-6 TRBD1 . TRBV2 CASSEGGQGRNSPLHF TGTGCCAGCAGTGAGGGGGGACAGGGACGTAATTCACCCCTCCACTTT
TRBJ2-3 TRBD1 . TRBV5-5 CASRAPGQGSDTQYF TGTGCCAGCAGGGCGCCGGGACAGGGATCAGATACGCAGTATTTT
TRBJ2-3 TRBD2 few TRBV10-2 CASSDNSRGGGTDTQYF TGCGCCAGCAGTGACAACTCGCGGGGGGGCGGTACAGATACGCAGTATTTT
TRBJ2-7 . few TRBV20-1 CSARLDRNPSYEQYF TGCAGTGCTAGGCTCGACCGAAACCCATCCTACGAGCAGTACTTC
TRBJ2-6 . once TRBV5-1 CASTAAQGSNVLTF TGCGCCAGCACCGCGGCACAGGGTTCCAACGTCCTGACTTTC
TRBJ2-1 TRBD2 . TRBV7-2 CASSIDSGGYNEQFF TGTGCCAGCAGCATAGATAGCGGGGGCTACAATGAGCAGTTCTTC
TRBJ1-5 . . TRBV6-5 CASSYSSGPNQPQHF TGTGCCAGCAGTTACTCGTCAGGGCCCAATCAGCCCCAGCATTTT
TRBJ1-2 . . TRBV20-1 CSARNPTGGATGYTF TGCAGTGCTAGAAATCCGACGGGAGGGGCGACGGGCTACACCTTC
TRBJ2-5 . . TRBV12-3/TRBV12-4 CASSIEEAQYF TGTGCCAGCAGTATAGAAGAGGCCCAGTACTTC
TRBJ2-3 TRBD2 many TRBV29-1 CSATSSGDTQYF TGCAGCGCGACTAGCTCTGGAGATACGCAGTATTTT
TRBJ2-7 TRBD1 . TRBV3-1 CASLGDSTTSYEQYF TGTGCCAGCCTTGGGGACAGTACAACTTCCTACGAGCAGTACTTC
TRBJ2-3 . . TRBV20-1 CSASSGHFSQDTQYF TGCAGTGCTAGTTCAGGTCATTTCTCCCAAGATACGCAGTATTTT
TRBJ1-4 . . TRBV25-1 CASSEVGGMGKGKLFF TGTGCCAGCAGTGAAGTCGGGGGTATGGGAAAGGGAAAACTGTTTTTT
TRBJ1-1 . . TRBV5-5 CASSSTGQSTEAFF TGTGCCAGCAGCTCGACAGGTCAGAGCACTGAAGCTTTCTTT
TRBJ1-2 . few TRBV5-1 CASSLGRPVVDGYTF TGCGCCAGCAGCTTGGGTCGGCCCGTAGTCGATGGCTACACCTTC
TRBJ1-4 TRBD1 . TRBV12-3/TRBV12-4 CASSSGIDRGNEKLFF TGTGCCAGCAGTTCAGGGATAGACAGGGGGAATGAAAAACTGTTTTTT
TRBJ2-7 TRBD1 few TRBV7-4 CASSFYTGGSGEQYF TGTGCCAGCAGCTTCTATACAGGGGGTTCGGGTGAGCAGTACTTC
TRBJ2-7 . few TRBV9 CASSVGAGSYEQYF TGTGCCAGCAGCGTAGGAGCCGGCTCCTACGAGCAGTACTTC
TRBJ2-1 TRBD1 . TRBV5-6 CASSLFKAWTGAGNEQFF TGTGCCAGCAGCTTGTTTAAGGCATGGACAGGGGCAGGCAATGAGCAGTTCTTC
TRBJ1-2 . few TRBV12-3/TRBV12-4 CASSPKPSYGYTF TGTGCCAGCAGTCCCAAACCAAGCTATGGCTACACCTTC
TRBJ2-7 . . TRBV7-3 CASSLLGQPYEQYF TGTGCCAGCAGCTTACTCGGCCAGCCCTACGAGCAGTACTTC
TRBJ2-5 TRBD2 few TRBV12-3/TRBV12-4 CASSLEGLAGIETQYF TGTGCCAGCAGTTTAGAGGGACTAGCGGGGATTGAGACCCAGTACTTC
TRBJ1-6 . few TRBV6-5 CASRSDSSYNSPLHF TGTGCCAGCAGATCGGACAGCTCCTATAATTCACCCCTCCACTTT
TRBJ1-2 . . TRBV27 CASRSGPAGYTF TGTGCCAGCAGAAGTGGGCCAGCGGGCTACACCTTC
TRBJ1-2 . many TRBV20-1 CSARDLVGQGYTF TGCAGTGCTAGAGATCTTGTGGGGCAGGGCTACACCTTC
TRBJ2-3 TRBD2 few TRBV7-3 CASSLSGGQGTDTQYF TGTGCCAGCAGCTTAAGCGGGGGGCAAGGCACAGATACGCAGTATTTT
TRBJ1-2 . . TRBV28 CASIGGKGGYTF TGTGCCAGCATTGGGGGGAAAGGAGGCTACACCTTC
TRBJ2-1 . once TRBV20-1 CSARPWNEQFF TGCAGTGCTCGACCCTGGAATGAGCAGTTCTTC
TRBJ2-7 . few TRBV10-3 CAISGGRGSYEQYF TGTGCCATCAGCGGGGGCCGGGGATCCTACGAGCAGTACTTC
TRBJ2-3 . . TRBV10-3 CAISETDAGEDTQYF TGTGCCATCAGTGAGACCGACGCCGGGGAAGATACGCAGTATTTT
TRBJ1-2 TRBD1 . TRBV7-9 CASSLAWDSDYGYTF TGTGCCAGCAGCTTAGCCTGGGACAGTGACTATGGCTACACCTTC
TRBJ2-5 . . TRBV6-1 CASRLTETFFHEQYF TGTGCCAGCAGGCTGACAGAGACCTTCTTCCATGAGCAGTACTTC
TRBJ1-2 TRBD1 . TRBV10-3 CAITEWGQPDSLANYGYTF TGTGCCATCACCGAGTGGGGACAGCCCGATTCTTTAGCTAACTATGGCTACACCTTC
TRBJ1-1 TRBD1 . TRBV20-1 CSAQDRVNTEAFF TGCAGTGCCCAGGACAGGGTGAACACTGAAGCTTTCTTT
TRBJ2-1 TRBD2 few TRBV28 CASSSISGGAYNEQFF TGTGCCAGCAGTTCCATTAGCGGGGGGGCCTACAATGAGCAGTTCTTC
TRBJ2-7 TRBD1 few TRBV7-8 CASSLTVPGQGPSSYEQYF TGTGCCAGCAGCTTAACGGTCCCGGGACAGGGGCCTAGCTCCTACGAGCAGTACTTC
TRBJ2-1 TRBD1 . TRBV5-1 CASSLDWDSSYNEQFF TGCGCCAGCAGCTTGGACTGGGACAGCTCCTACAATGAGCAGTTCTTC
TRBJ2-3 . few TRBV20-1 CSLKGGLLQYF TGCAGCTTAAAGGGGGGACTCCTACAGTATTTT
TRBJ1-1 TRBD1 few TRBV5-1 CASSLPGQVNTEAFF TGCGCCAGCAGCTTGCCTGGACAGGTGAACACTGAAGCTTTCTTT
TRBJ1-5 TRBD1 few TRBV12-3/TRBV12-4 CASSFDRGLSSNQPQHF TGTGCCAGCAGTTTCGACAGGGGCCTCTCCAGCAATCAGCCCCAGCATTTT
TRBJ1-2 TRBD1 few TRBV7-2 CASRRGQGSSYGYTF TGTGCCAGCAGACGGGGACAGGGAAGTTCGTATGGCTACACCTTC
TRBJ1-1 . . TRBV5-1 CARGLDSGVNTEAFF TGCGCCCGCGGCTTGGATTCGGGGGTGAACACTGAAGCTTTCTTT
TRBJ2-1 . few TRBV21-1 CASSNPAGGAGNEQFF TGTGCCAGCAGCAACCCGGCCGGGGGGGCAGGGAATGAGCAGTTCTTC
TRBJ2-3 TRBD2 . TRBV5-1 CASTITGGDTQYF TGCGCCAGCACCATAACGGGGGGAGATACGCAGTATTTT
TRBJ2-1 . few TRBV5-1 CASPRPGTTPYNEQFF TGCGCCAGTCCCCGGCCAGGGACAACGCCCTACAATGAGCAGTTCTTC
TRBJ2-2 TRBD1 few TRBV6-6 CASSYGTAKNTGELFF TGTGCCAGCAGTTACGGGACAGCGAAGAACACCGGGGAGCTGTTTTTT
TRBJ2-1 TRBD2 . TRBV20-1 CSASGLAGGGSEQFF TGCAGTGCTAGCGGACTAGCGGGGGGCGGGAGTGAGCAGTTCTTC
TRBJ1-5 TRBD1 . TRBV28 CASSPGGGGQGAQRPQHF TGTGCCAGCAGTCCGGGTGGTGGGGGACAGGGGGCCCAGAGGCCCCAGCATTTT
TRBJ2-7 TRBD2 . TRBV20-1 CSARVGTSGGHEQYF TGCAGTGCTAGAGTAGGCACTAGCGGGGGACACGAGCAGTACTTC
TRBJ1-2 . few TRBV20-1 CSAGGSPGYTF TGCAGTGCGGGCGGGTCCCCAGGCTACACCTTC
TRBJ2-3 . . TRBV6-6 CASSPTEADTQYF TGTGCCAGCAGTCCAACAGAGGCAGATACGCAGTATTTT